This T cell receptor beta chain was recovered during a study of cytomegalovirus exposure and HLA in healthy donors. The overall study: About 83 million unique TCRs from HLA-typed donors made up an early data release.

Primers included in the PCR were 60 Vbeta and 13 Jbeta primers. Per the original data handling: The authors later counted about 80 million unique TCR beta chains, 9.5 million to 11 million of them shared. Sequenced by immunoSEQ multiplex PCR; TCRdb stores in-frame clones only, minus some. The DNA gave D and trimming, while V, J and clone size come from that table. The sample has under 35,000 clones, about 63% seen once; the top ten hold 20% to 25%. This clone was observed a handful of times. Its antigen remains unknown. Notes on the study in general: Later analysis identified a missense DCLRE1C variant that was linked to TCR beta V- and J-gene trimming. A later analysis, which compared TCR beta chains of equal frequency, found the HLA-associated ones more clonally expanded.

Germline assignment: CDR1 MNHNS and CDR2 SASEGT. V lost 4 bases to trimming and J lost 10 bases, with 17 bases between them. The CDR3 runs 15 residues. The TCR sequence derives from a man over 45 in good health and CMV-seropositive. V usage is TRBV6-1 and J usage is TRBJ1-6, with D perhaps TRBD1 (6 bases). Source material: PBMCs. The CDR3 region is CASSGRLGANSPLHF. CDR3 nucleotide sequence: TGTGCCAGCAGTGGGAGGTTGGGGGCTAACTCACCCCTCCACTTT.